A single sample is the source of the 2 T cell receptor beta chains below, sequenced in a study of blood T cell repertoires in COVID-19. Using immunoSEQ multiplex PCR, the repertoire was profiled, and TCRdb retains in-frame clones only, with some absent. The sample shows 200,000 to 250,000 clones, approximately 88% of them seen only once. Sequencing input: PBMCs or T cells enriched from blood (not recorded which). These receptors came from a woman in her thirties who had been exposed to COVID-19.

The chain joins TRBV3-1 (or the pseudogene TRBV3-2) to TRBJ1-6; a weak D match, TRBD1 (5 bases). Germline V CDR1 and CDR2: LGHDT, YNNKEL (reference sequence). The CDR3 covers 15 residues. V lost 4 bases and J 7 bases, leaving 14 bases between the germline ends. The CDR3 loop is CASSLGPSGNSPLHF. Here the CDR3 DNA reads TGTGCCAGCAGCCTGGGGCCCTCTGGCAATTCACCCCTCCACTTT.

This clone has a single count. The rearrangement links TRBV5-4 to TRBJ1-2; D might be TRBD1 (6 bases). Germline V gene lookup returns CDR1 SGHNT and CDR2 YYREEE (reference sequence). V was clipped by 0 bases and J by 4 bases, with 13 bases between them. This CDR3 contains 15 residues. CDR3 nucleotide sequence: TGTGCCAGCAGCTTGGACAGGGAGAACCTCTATGGCTACACCTTC. Protein: CASSLDRENLYGYTF.